These T cell receptor beta chains were read from a single sample in a study of early T cells in non-severe SARS-CoV-2 infection. MiXCR, applied by TCRdb to the 5' RACE reads, yields one record per CDR3 protein. The sample includes some 58,000 distinct CDR3 sequences, around 11% seen only once; the top ten take 2.9%. The source material was whole blood, sampled at baseline. The receptors were sampled from an adult who was a healthcare worker with PCR-confirmed SARS-CoV-2 infection or an uninfected control (not recorded which). Both conserved end residues are part of each CDR3. A D gene is named only where the DNA matches it firmly. Some rows mark clone size as missing; the rest say once, few, many or name a class of expanded clone.

TRBV12-3/TRBV12-4,16,medium-sized,TRBJ2-1,TRBD2,CASSPPGSGGAGVKFF,TGTGCCAGCAGCCCCCCCGGGAGCGGGGGGGCCGGTGTAAAGTTCTTC
TRBV11-2,16,-,TRBJ1-2,-,CASSLDVFSQFNGYTF,TGTGCCAGCAGCTTAGATGTGTTCTCTCAATTCAATGGCTACACCTTC
TRBV5-1,15,many,TRBJ1-2,-,CASSPSRDTPRGYTF,TGCGCCAGCAGCCCCTCGAGGGACACCCCGCGAGGCTACACCTTC
TRBV7-6,16,many,TRBJ2-3,TRBD2,CASSLAGGGAKDTQYF,TGTGCCAGCAGCTTAGCGGGCGGGGGGGCGAAAGATACGCAGTATTTT
TRBV29-1,14,many,TRBJ1-1,-,CSVEVPKANTEAFF,TGCAGCGTTGAAGTCCCAAAGGCAAACACTGAAGCTTTCTTT
TRBV5-1,14,-,TRBJ1-2,TRBD1,CASRGDSLYYGYTF,TGCGCCAGCAGGGGGGACAGCCTCTACTATGGCTACACCTTC
TRBV7-9,14,-,TRBJ1-1,-,CASSLSLSNTEAFF,TGTGCCAGCAGCTTGAGTTTATCGAACACTGAAGCTTTCTTT
TRBV5-1,15,-,TRBJ2-6,-,CASSVGSSGANVLTF,TGCGCCAGCAGCGTCGGAAGCTCTGGGGCCAACGTCCTGACTTTC
TRBV20-1,13,many,TRBJ2-5,TRBD2,CSAQLAGEETQYF,TGCAGTGCGCAACTAGCGGGGGAGGAGACCCAGTACTTC
TRBV2,12,many,TRBJ1-2,-,CARTEGLYGYTF,TGTGCCAGAACTGAGGGGCTCTATGGCTACACCTTC
TRBV14,15,-,TRBJ1-4,-,CASSPLAATNEKLFF,TGTGCCAGCAGCCCCCTAGCTGCAACTAATGAAAAACTGTTTTTT
TRBV2,18,few,TRBJ2-1,TRBD2,CASSREQLLASSYNEQFF,TGTGCCAGCAGCCGTGAACAATTACTAGCGAGCTCCTACAATGAGCAGTTCTTC
TRBV5-6,13,many,TRBJ1-1,-,CASSLIVETEAFF,TGTGCCAGCAGCTTGATTGTGGAAACTGAAGCTTTCTTT
TRBV12-3/TRBV12-4,15,many,TRBJ1-6,-,CASSLRGSSNSPLHF,TGTGCCAGCAGTCTTAGGGGGAGCTCGAATTCACCCCTCCACTTT
TRBV5-6,17,-,TRBJ1-5,-,CASSFTRGPAVNQPQHF,TGTGCCAGCAGCTTCACGCGTGGGCCCGCCGTTAATCAGCCCCAGCATTTT
TRBV11-2,12,many,TRBJ2-7,-,CASSLGQGGLYF,TGTGCCAGCAGCTTAGGTCAGGGGGGGCTGTACTTC
TRBV18,14,many,TRBJ2-3,-,CASSPQRGSDTQYF,TGTGCCAGCTCACCTCAACGGGGCTCGGATACGCAGTATTTT
TRBV7-9,14,many,TRBJ2-1,-,CASSPGGSYNEQFF,TGTGCCAGCAGCCCAGGGGGGTCCTACAATGAGCAGTTCTTC
TRBV7-6,16,few,TRBJ2-1,TRBD2,CASSNQGLAGVNEQFF,TGTGCCAGCAGCAACCAGGGGCTAGCGGGGGTCAATGAGCAGTTCTTC
TRBV6-6,16,-,TRBJ2-1,TRBD2,CASSYPSTSGGYEQFF,TGTGCCAGCAGTTACCCATCGACTAGCGGGGGCTATGAGCAGTTCTTC
TRBV20-1,14,few,TRBJ2-5,-,CSALTGTPGVAQYF,TGCAGTGCTCTCACCGGGACTCCCGGCGTGGCCCAGTACTTC
TRBV7-2,13,-,TRBJ2-3,-,CAREFDPTDTQYF,TGTGCCAGGGAGTTTGACCCCACAGATACGCAGTATTTT
TRBV7-3,13,few,TRBJ2-1,TRBD1,CASSIQGGDEQFF,TGTGCCAGCAGCATACAGGGGGGCGATGAGCAGTTCTTC
TRBV20-1,15,many,TRBJ1-5,TRBD1,CSARDLGQGDQPQHF,TGCAGTGCTAGAGATCTAGGACAGGGTGATCAGCCCCAGCATTTT
TRBV30,13,-,TRBJ2-5,TRBD2,CAWSETSGKTQYF,TGTGCCTGGAGCGAGACTAGCGGAAAGACCCAGTACTTC
TRBV5-1,13,few,TRBJ2-6,-,CASKTAGANVLTF,TGCGCCAGCAAGACAGCTGGGGCCAACGTCCTGACTTTC
TRBV18,14,-,TRBJ2-7,-,CASSPSGVTYEQYF,TGTGCCAGCTCACCATCGGGGGTCACCTACGAGCAGTACTTC
TRBV12-3/TRBV12-4,12,few,TRBJ2-7,-,CASSPGTYEQYF,TGTGCCAGCAGTCCCGGGACTTACGAGCAGTACTTC
TRBV10-2,14,-,TRBJ2-2,-,CASSEGTRPGELFF,TGCGCCAGCAGTGAGGGAACTAGACCCGGGGAGCTGTTTTTT
TRBV30,13,-,TRBJ1-1,TRBD1,CAWSGQGYTEAFF,TGTGCCTGGAGTGGACAGGGATACACTGAAGCTTTCTTT
TRBV7-2,13,few,TRBJ2-2,-,CASSSPIIGELFF,TGTGCCAGCAGCTCCCCTATAATCGGGGAGCTGTTTTTT
TRBV5-6,14,once,TRBJ2-3,TRBD2,CASSSERGRDTQYF,TGTGCCAGCAGCTCAGAGCGGGGACGCGATACGCAGTATTTT
TRBV5-4,14,many,TRBJ2-7,TRBD2,CASSLTSGTYEQYF,TGTGCCAGCAGCTTAACTAGCGGGACCTACGAGCAGTACTTC
TRBV11-2,15,few,TRBJ2-7,-,CASSQAGQFSYEQYF,TGTGCCAGCAGCCAAGCGGGACAATTCTCCTACGAGCAGTACTTC
TRBV20-1,10,once,TRBJ2-1,-,CSARAPEQFF,TGCAGTGCTAGGGCGCCAGAGCAGTTCTTC
TRBV6-2/TRBV6-3,12,-,TRBJ2-5,-,CASSYSRGTQYF,TGTGCCAGCAGTTACTCGAGAGGCACCCAGTACTTC
TRBV2,15,-,TRBJ2-4,-,CASSSQRLAKNIQYF,TGTGCCAGCAGCTCACAGCGACTTGCCAAAAACATTCAGTACTTC
TRBV12-3/TRBV12-4,14,many,TRBJ1-2,-,CASSLLRTDYGYTF,TGTGCCAGCAGCCTCCTTAGAACGGATTATGGCTACACCTTC
TRBV27,16,few,TRBJ1-2,TRBD1,CASSKSGQGINYGYTF,TGTGCCAGCAGTAAATCCGGACAGGGAATTAACTATGGCTACACCTTC
TRBV20-1,15,-,TRBJ1-2,-,CSAAIAGIIGYGYTF,TGCAGTGCCGCGATAGCAGGGATCATAGGGTATGGCTACACCTTC
TRBV12-3/TRBV12-4,14,-,TRBJ1-1,-,CASTSQAWNTEAFF,TGTGCCAGCACCTCACAGGCGTGGAACACTGAAGCTTTCTTT
TRBV7-2,13,-,TRBJ1-1,TRBD1,CASSPGQGAEAFF,TGTGCCAGCAGCCCCGGACAGGGCGCTGAAGCTTTCTTT
TRBV27,15,many,TRBJ2-7,TRBD2,CASSLLGGGLVEQYF,TGTGCCAGCAGTTTATTGGGCGGGGGACTAGTGGAGCAGTACTTC